The sequence of this T cell receptor (beta chain) was determined in a study of T cell responses to AZD1222 COVID-19 vaccine. With regard to this clone: Its antigen is not known.

Study-wide findings and caveats: In all cases, repertoires were sampled only after the peak T cell response. Recipients of AZD1222 seropositive at baseline numbered only 5 to 7. White British ancestry dominated among donors, who included more females, and clonal diversity was possibly underestimated. Dominant CD4 TCR responses targeted spike regions 160-218 and 743-854.

The germline gives CDR1 SGHKS, CDR2 YYEKEE (reference sequence). This CDR3 contains 15 residues. Trimming left V 0 bases short and J 6 bases short, with 14 bases between. Method: immunoSEQ multiplex PCR; TCRdb's copy keeps in-frame clones and lacks some. The sample has about 100,000 clones, around 90% seen once. The specimen was peripheral blood, collected on day 0 of AZD1222 vaccination. The chain has TRBV5-5 and TRBJ2-3; D is undetermined. The TCR originated in an adult in good health. The CDR3 is CASSLASAMVDTQYF. In nucleotides, the CDR3 is TGTGCCAGCAGCTTGGCTTCTGCCATGGTGGATACGCAGTATTTT.